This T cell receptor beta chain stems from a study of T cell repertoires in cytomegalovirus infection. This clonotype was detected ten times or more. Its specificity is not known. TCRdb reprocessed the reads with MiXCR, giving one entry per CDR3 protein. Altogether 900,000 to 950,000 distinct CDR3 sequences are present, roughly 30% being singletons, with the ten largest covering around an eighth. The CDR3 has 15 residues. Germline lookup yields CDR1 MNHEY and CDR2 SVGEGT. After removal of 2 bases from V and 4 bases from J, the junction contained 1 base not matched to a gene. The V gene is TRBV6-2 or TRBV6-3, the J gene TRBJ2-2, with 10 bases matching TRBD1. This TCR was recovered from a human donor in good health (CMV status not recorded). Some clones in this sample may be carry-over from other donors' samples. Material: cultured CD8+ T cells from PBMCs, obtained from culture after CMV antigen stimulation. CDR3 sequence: CASSYRDRGTGELFF. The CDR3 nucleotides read TGTGCCAGCAGTTACCGGGACAGGGGCACCGGGGAGCTGTTTTTT.